This TCR delta chain was recorded in a study of γδ T cells in repeated Plasmodium falciparum infection. About the study: Sampling occurred at baseline, pre-infection for selected infections, and 21 days post-infection. Some Malian samples span acute malaria episodes; others come from no-transmission periods.

Comments on this clone: What it binds is not known. This DNA translates differently at residue 19 from the TCRdb protein, which is that of a much larger clone; a read error is likely, and the protein shown is the DNA's own translation.

Bulk repertoires came from Vgamma9/Vdelta2+ or Vdelta2-negative gammadelta T cells flow-sorted from PBMC. Study-level findings and limits: Repeated controlled infections reportedly drove waves of new clonotype selection in Vdelta2-negative, mostly Vdelta1+, gammadelta repertoires. Malian donors came from one small rural village, predominantly one ethnic group.

Germline V lookup: CDR1 TSWWSYY, CDR2 QGS. The length of the CDR3 is 22 residues. TCRdb used CATT to re-call clones from the multiplex PCR reads. The table includes approximately 60,000 delta-chain clones, over 1.5% detected once. The sequence came from a pool of human donors (malaria-infected and uninfected, not separated). The sequenced material came from gamma-delta T cells from blood. The rearrangement joins TRDV1 to TRDJ1; TRDD2 aligns across 9 bases. TCRdb leaves out the J gene; it was filled in here by matching the DNA to germline. The CDR3 region has the DNA TGTGCTCTTGGGGAACCCATGCCTTCCTACATATTGGGGAGTTTCAACACCGATGAACTCATCTTT. It yields the protein CALGEPMPSYILGSFNTDELIF.